The 18 T cell receptor beta chains in this list originate from one sample, sequenced in a study of post-analysis software for immune sequencing data. General study points: Patients showed TRBV5-6, TRBV5-1 and TRBV20-1 among five TRBV segments more frequent than in controls.

Incorporated into the TCR beta cDNA libraries were unique molecular identifiers, which served to reduce PCR and sequencing biases. TCRdb re-analysed the PCR reads in MiXCR, keeping a single row per CDR3 protein. The sample lists around 200,000 distinct CDR3 sequences, over 25% occurring once. Their antigen targets remain unknown. Sequencing was done on a sample of blood. The receptors were gathered from a girl between 2 and 17 years old with multiple sclerosis.

The CDR3 spells CSATGRDNSPLHF. The CDR3 bases are TGCAGTGCTACTGGCAGGGATAATTCACCCCTCCACTTT. The chain links TRBV20-1 to TRBJ1-6; a weak D match, TRBD1 (5 bases). This CDR3 is 13 amino acids long. Between the trimmed V and J ends, which lost 4 bases and 5 bases, there was a span of 9 bases. Germline CDR1 is DFQATT and CDR2 is SNEGSKA (reference sequence).

A word on this clonotype: A much larger clone lies one base from this, so it may be a read error. The chain uses TRBV6-6 and TRBJ2-3; D is perhaps TRBD1 or TRBD2 (7 bases each). Germline V lookup: CDR1 MNHNY, CDR2 SVGAGI (reference sequence). The CDR3 is made up of 14 amino acids. In nucleotides, the CDR3 is TGTGCCCGCAGGGGGGGGTCTAGCACAGATACGCAGTATTTT. It encodes CARRGGSSTDTQYF.

The chain recombines TRBV7-9 with TRBJ2-1; 10 bases map to TRBD2. This CDR3 has 19 amino acids. Germline values: CDR1 SEHNR, CDR2 FQNEAQ (reference sequence). Trimming took 5 bases from V and 3 from J; bases not matched to a gene: 16. The CDR3 coding sequence is TGTGCCAGCAGCACCCAGGGACGGGCCCAGCGGGGGGGCTACAATGAGCAGTTCTTC. Its protein is CASSTQGRAQRGGYNEQFF.

This clonotype was seen a single time. V is TRBV4-1 and J is TRBJ2-1; no clear D. Germline V gives CDR1 MGHRA, CDR2 YSYEKL. The V end lost 1 base, the J end lost 4 bases, and 8 bases lay between the germline ends. The CDR3 sequence is 14 residues long. This CDR3 reads CASSQGDAYNEQFF. CDR3 bases: TGCGCCAGCAGCCAAGGTGATGCTTACAATGAGCAGTTCTTC.

The V call is TRBV14, the J call TRBJ2-1; D possibly uses TRBD1 or TRBD2 (5 bases each). Trimming cost V 4 bases and J 6 bases, with 13 bases left between them. Germline V gene lookup returns CDR1 SGHDN and CDR2 FVKESK. The CDR3 length is 14 residues. CDR3 region: CASSRSQGRNEQFF. The CDR3 DNA reads TGTGCCAGCAGCCGATCTCAGGGACGCAATGAGCAGTTCTTC.

V gene TRBV11-2 combines with J gene TRBJ2-7; D is possibly TRBD1 (6 bases). Looked up from germline, CDR1 is SGHAT and CDR2 is FQNNGV. V was pared by 1 base and J by 2 bases, with 12 bases between. The CDR3 is made up of 15 amino acids. DNA of the CDR3: TGTGCCAGCAGCTTAGGGGGCCAGGGGACCTACGAGCAGTACTTC. Protein product: CASSLGGQGTYEQYF. The whole variable domain, filled in from reference TRBV11-2 and TRBJ2-7, reads EAGVAQSPRYKIIEKRQSVAFWCNPISGHATLYWYQQILGQGPKLLIQFQNNGVVDDSQLPKDRFSAERLKGVDSTLKIQPAKLEDSAVYLCASSLGGQGTYEQYFGPGTRLTVT.

This chain joins TRBV28 and TRBJ2-2; D not certain. V shed 7 bases and J shed 3 bases, with 9 bases lying between them. This CDR3 is 13 amino acids long. The V gene's germline CDR1 is MDHEN and CDR2 SYDVKM. The CDR3 DNA sequence: TGTGCCAGCATGGTCAGTCACACCGGGGAGCTGTTTTTT. Translating gives CASMVSHTGELFF.

This clonotype was found a few times. The chain recombines TRBV27 with TRBJ1-4; 9 nucleotides line up with TRBD1. Trimming cost V 5 bases and J 14 bases; bases outside gene matches: 9. The CDR3 length is 13 residues. Germline V gene lookup returns CDR1 MNHEY and CDR2 SMNVEV (reference sequence). CDR3 sequence reads: CASSSPGTGSLFF. CDR3 DNA: TGTGCCAGCAGTAGTCCCGGGACAGGGTCTCTGTTTTTT.

The table lists this clonotype with a few counts. This may arise from a read error, as a much more abundant clone is one base away. This chain links TRBV28 with TRBJ2-1; no firm D call. CDR3 length: 15 amino acids. Trimming stripped 6 bases from V and 0 bases from J, with 12 bases between. Germline V CDR1 and CDR2: MDHEN, SYDVKM. The CDR3 sequence is CASRVASSSYNEQFF. In DNA, the CDR3 is TGTGCCAGCAGAGTGGCGTCGAGCTCCTACAATGAGCAGTTCTTC.

This clonotype was observed a handful of times. The chain uses TRBV28 and TRBJ2-1; 8 bases are a match to TRBD2. The CDR3 is 15 amino acids. CDR1 is MDHEN, CDR2 SYDVKM, per germline. V dropped 2 bases and J dropped 7; count of bases not matched to a gene: 7. CDR3 protein: CASSLTGGRKNEQFF. CDR3 DNA: TGTGCCAGCAGTTTAACTGGCGGGAGGAAAAATGAGCAGTTCTTC.

V usage is TRBV4-2 and J usage is TRBJ2-5; either TRBD1 or TRBD2 may supply D (5 bases each). Germline lookup yields CDR1 LGHNA and CDR2 YNFKEQ. The CDR3 runs to 16 residues. V lost 1 base and J 2 bases, leaving 14 bases between the germline ends. The CDR3 DNA follows: TGTGCCAGCAGCCAAGGGCTCGGGACCCCGCAAGAGACCCAGTACTTC. Protein: CASSQGLGTPQETQYF.

This clonotype appeared a few times. The CDR3 DNA reads TGTGCCAGCAGCCCGGACAGGGAGCCCTATGGCTACACCTTC. The encoded protein is CASSPDREPYGYTF. V usage is TRBV7-9 and J usage is TRBJ1-2; 8 bases are a match to TRBD1. V dropped 5 bases and J dropped 4; count of bases not matched to a gene: 6. This CDR3 comprises 14 residues. From germline, CDR1 is SEHNR and CDR2 FQNEAQ (reference sequence).

This clonotype was seen at least ten times. The V and J genes are TRBV3-1 and TRBJ2-3, with 8 bases that match TRBD1. With 0 bases clipped from V and 4 bases from J, the junction kept 9 bases outside the gene matches. CDR1 is LGHDT and CDR2 is YNNKEL in the germline V gene (reference sequence). The CDR3 is 17 residues long. In DNA, the CDR3 is TGTGCCAGCAGCCAAGAATTAAGACAGGGGACCTCAGATACGCAGTATTTT. Translation: CASSQELRQGTSDTQYF.

This clonotype was detected a few times. The V gene is TRBV20-1, the J gene TRBJ2-3, with D possibly TRBD2 on 6 matching bases. Germline V gives CDR1 DFQATT, CDR2 SNEGSKA (reference sequence). CDR3 length: 13 amino acids. V was shortened by 5 bases and J by 0 bases, with 9 bases between the two germline ends. In nucleotides, the CDR3 is TGCAGTGCTTTGGGGGGAAGCACAGATACGCAGTATTTT. Its translation is CSALGGSTDTQYF.

This clonotype has ten or more counts. The chain joins TRBV12-3 or TRBV12-4 to TRBJ2-3, with TRBD1 matching 9 bases. V was pared by 8 bases and J by 6 bases, with 6 bases of the junction left unmatched. The CDR3 is 13 amino acids. CDR3 bases: TGTGCCAGCCGGGACAGGGTGTCGGATACGCAGTATTTT. It codes for CASRDRVSDTQYF.

Worth noting for this clonotype: A much larger clone differs by one base, so this may be a read error. The rearrangement links TRBV25-1 to TRBJ2-7; 7 positions agree with TRBD2. There are 16 residues in the CDR3. CDR1 is MGHDK and CDR2 is SYGVNS in the germline V gene. The CDR3 nucleotides read TGTGCCGGCAGTGAATGGTCCGCGGGGGATGACGACGAGCAGTACTTC. It yields the protein CAGSEWSAGDDDEQYF.

The sample holds many counts of this clonotype. The gene calls are TRBV5-1 and TRBJ2-7; TRBD1 might be the D (6 bases). The germline V gene encodes CDR1 SGHRS and CDR2 YFSETQ. With 4 bases removed from V and 3 bases from J, the gap between germline ends came to 14 bases. The CDR3 totals 14 residues. Here the CDR3 reads CASSVAQGFYEQYF. As DNA, the CDR3 is TGCGCCAGCAGCGTCGCACAGGGTTTCTACGAGCAGTACTTC.

This clonotype occurred a few times. The rearrangement links TRBV29-1 to TRBJ1-2; 9 bases line up with TRBD1. V lost 6 bases to trimming and J lost 2 bases; unmatched junction nucleotides: 4. This CDR3 spans 13 amino acids. The germline V gene encodes CDR1 SQVTM and CDR2 ANQGSEA. The CDR3 sequence is CSVFGTGNYGYTF. The CDR3 region has the DNA TGCAGCGTGTTCGGGACAGGGAACTATGGCTACACCTTC.